These T cell receptor beta chains were read from a single sample in a study of PD-1 blockade in classical Hodgkin lymphoma. Generated by immunoSEQ multiplex PCR, the TCRdb table keeps only in-frame clones and is missing some. The data contain roughly 100,000 clones, about nine tenths of them singletons. The source material was peripheral blood mononuclear cells (PBMCs), sampled before the fourth cycle of nivolumab. The receptors were sampled from a human donor with classical Hodgkin lymphoma. The conserved cysteine and the conserved F or W are not part of the CDR3 here. Fields, in order: D gene, CDR3 length, J gene, V gene, CDR3 protein. A D gene is named only where the DNA matches it firmly.

-	13	TRBJ1-5	TRBV30	AWSVGQGDNQPQH
TRBD1	12	TRBJ2-7	TRBV30	AWRETGVTYEQY
-	12	TRBJ2-5	TRBV5-1	ASSQGRAQETQY
-	12	TRBJ1-2	TRBV4-1	ASSPKNGANGYT
TRBD2	13	TRBJ2-1	TRBV7-8	ASSYGTSLYNEQF
TRBD2	14	TRBJ2-1	TRBV11-2	ASSPLAGSPYNEQF
-	9	TRBJ2-7	TRBV27	ASSFRREQY
TRBD2	14	TRBJ2-5	TRBV18	ASSLLAGASGETQY
TRBD1	11	TRBJ1-2	TRBV5-4	ASSLTGGNGYT
-	10	TRBJ2-4	TRBV5-1	ASSPDKNIQY
TRBD2	11	TRBJ2-3	TRBV9	ASSVGIAGDQY
-	12	TRBJ1-3	TRBV28	ASSTGSSGNTIY
-	13	TRBJ2-3	TRBV5-1	ASSHLADPTDTQY
TRBD1	11	TRBJ2-7	TRBV6-5	ASSYTGGYEQY
-	12	TRBJ2-1	TRBV5-1	ASSLGPGNNEQF
TRBD1	17	TRBJ1-2	TRBV11-2	ASSLDRGDRGRRGYGYT
-	14	TRBJ2-2	TRBV4-1	ASSRVQGTRTGELF
-	12	TRBJ1-2	TRBV11-2	ASSLDLRVYGYT
TRBD1	17	TRBJ1-4	TRBV4-3	ASSQDPRTGDTPDEKLF
TRBD1	12	TRBJ2-7	TRBV7-2	ASSPRGQGFKQY
TRBD1	14	TRBJ1-2	TRBV15	ATSRELTGVGYGYT
-	17	TRBJ1-1	TRBV27	ASRCYRDYLLRRNTEAF
-	11	TRBJ2-4	TRBV6-6	ASSYDILNIQY
-	12	TRBJ2-1	TRBV11-2	ASSFSRGYNEQF
-	12	TRBJ1-2	TRBV7-2	ASSLRQENYGYT
-	12	TRBJ2-6	TRBV2	ASSGFSGANVLT
-	9	TRBJ2-7	TRBV6-5	ASKDPYEQY
TRBD2	13	TRBJ2-7	TRBV7-8	ASSLGLADSYEQY
-	12	TRBJ2-2	TRBV5-1	ASSLYLNTGELF
TRBD1	13	TRBJ2-1	TRBV6-5	ASSYTGDRDNEQF
-	12	-	TRBV4-1	ASSQEGQSYEQY
TRBD2	13	TRBJ2-1	TRBV7-6	ASEQREKFGNEQF
TRBD2	9	TRBJ2-1	TRBV6-5	ASSREGGMF
-	11	TRBJ2-1	TRBV6-5	ASRDFSYNEQF
TRBD2	15	TRBJ2-7	TRBV10-3	AISESGGGTSIYEQY
TRBD2	14	TRBJ2-2	TRBV6-5	ASSYGGRWSTGELF
-	11	TRBJ2-7	TRBV29-1	SVETGGAGEQY
TRBD1	12	TRBJ2-7	TRBV9	ASSAGTAPGQQY
-	14	TRBJ1-2	TRBV7-8	ASSLGSAGGGYGYT
-	13	TRBJ1-5	TRBV19	ASTIVGLGNQPQH
TRBD1	12	TRBJ1-5	TRBV28	ASSTGVGNQPQH
-	12	TRBJ1-1	TRBV28	ASSQRPGTAEAF
TRBD2	15	TRBJ2-2	TRBV27	ASSFTPSGAYTGELF
TRBD1	14	TRBJ1-5	TRBV5-8	ASSPGQGLVKQPQH